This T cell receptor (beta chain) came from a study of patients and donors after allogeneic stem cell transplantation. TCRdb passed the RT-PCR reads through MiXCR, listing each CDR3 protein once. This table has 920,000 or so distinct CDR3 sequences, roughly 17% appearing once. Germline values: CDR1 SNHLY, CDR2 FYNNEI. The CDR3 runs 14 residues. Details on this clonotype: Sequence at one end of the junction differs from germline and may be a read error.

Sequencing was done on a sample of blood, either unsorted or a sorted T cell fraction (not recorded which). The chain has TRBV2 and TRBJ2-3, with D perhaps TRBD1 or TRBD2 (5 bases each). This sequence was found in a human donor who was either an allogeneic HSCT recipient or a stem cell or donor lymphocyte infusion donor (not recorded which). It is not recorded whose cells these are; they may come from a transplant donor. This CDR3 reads CASSRDGRTDTQYF. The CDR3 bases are TGTGCCAGCAGCCGGGACGGACGCACCGATACGCAGTATTTT.